Each of the 30 T cell receptor beta chains below was sequenced from the same sample in a study of early T cells in non-severe SARS-CoV-2 infection (dated by TCRdb to the early 2020s). Libraries were built with 5' RACE. The instrument was a NextSeq 500. TCRdb reprocessing: public reads trimmed at Q25 with fastp, clones called with MiXCR, in-frame beta chains kept. Entries are consolidated by CDR3 protein sequence, retaining the most common genes and DNA. For this sample the table gives some 21,000 distinct CDR3 sequences, of which around 5.2% were detected only once. Of the sample, roughly a tenth falls within the top ten clones. Material for sequencing was whole blood. The receptors come from an adult who was a healthcare worker with PCR-confirmed SARS-CoV-2 infection or an uninfected control (not recorded which).

This clonotype is deemed medium-sized. The chain links TRBV6-5 to TRBJ2-5; no definite D call. Trimming removed 0 bases from V and 4 bases from J, with 0 bases in between. CDR1 and CDR2 (germline): MNHEY, SVGAGI. The CDR3 consists of 11 residues. This CDR3 reads CASSYSETQYF. The CDR3 coding sequence is TGTGCCAGCAGTTACTCAGAGACCCAGTACTTC.

This clonotype was recorded a few times. The chain is built from TRBV28 and TRBJ2-5, with 8 bases lining up with TRBD1. CDR3 length: 15 amino acids. V gave up 5 bases and J gave up 5 bases; unmatched junction bases: 10. CDR1 and CDR2 from the germline V gene are MDHEN and SYDVKM. Written as DNA, the CDR3 is TGTGCCAGCAGTCTAACTACAGGGGGAGTGGAGACCCAGTACTTC. Protein product: CASSLTTGGVETQYF.

This clonotype has a count of ten or more. The rearrangement uses TRBV19 and TRBJ2-1; TRBD2 aligns across 9 bases. CDR1 and CDR2 from the germline V gene are LNHDA and SQIVND (reference sequence). V lost 3 bases, J lost 6 bases, and 12 bases stayed unmatched. The CDR3 contains 17 residues. CDR3 protein: CASSIDRGLAKINEQFF. For the CDR3, the DNA is TGTGCCAGTAGTATCGATCGAGGACTAGCGAAGATCAATGAGCAGTTCTTC.

This clonotype has more than one count but fewer than ten. The chain employs TRBV5-6 and TRBJ2-5; TRBD1 is a possible D gene (5 bases). V lost 4 bases, J lost 2 bases, and 12 bases lay in between. The CDR3 covers 14 residues. CDR1 is SGHDT and CDR2 is YYEEEE in the germline V gene. CDR3 in DNA: TGTGCCAGCAGCCCCCCCTGGACACAAGAGACCCAGTACTTC. Translated: CASSPPWTQETQYF.

This clonotype has at least ten counts. The rearrangement joins TRBV5-6 to TRBJ2-7; D is perhaps TRBD1 (5 bases). V shed 1 base and J shed 3 bases, with 11 bases lying between them. Germline values: CDR1 SGHDT, CDR2 YYEEEE. This CDR3 comprises 14 residues. The CDR3 region has the DNA TGTGCCAGCAGCTTGAGCTCAGGGTACTACGAGCAGTACTTC. It is translated as CASSLSSGYYEQYF.

Concerning this clonotype itself: This may stem from a read error, because a much larger clone lies one nucleotide away. The chain recombines TRBV20-1 with TRBJ1-1; D may be TRBD1 (6 bases). Germline V gene data show CDR1 as DFQATT and CDR2 as SNEGSKA (reference sequence). This CDR3 is built from 16 residues. V was cut by 1 base and J by 5 bases, with 20 bases left in between. DNA for the CDR3: TGCAGTGCTAGAGCCCAGGGTGGACAGTCTCTGACTGAAGCTTTCTTT. Translating gives CSARAQGGQSLTEAFF.

The chain combines TRBV27 with TRBJ2-3; 8 bases agree with TRBD2. With 2 bases clipped from V and 2 bases from J, the junction kept 12 bases outside the gene matches. Germline assignment: CDR1 MNHEY and CDR2 SMNVEV (reference sequence). This CDR3 region has 18 residues. CDR3 sequence reads: CASSLGIRAGAATDTQYF. In DNA, the CDR3 is TGTGCCAGCAGTTTAGGGATCCGAGCGGGAGCGGCCACAGATACGCAGTATTTT.

This clonotype came up many times. In DNA, the CDR3 is TGCGCCAGCAGCCCCGGGACAGGGCCGGATTCACCCCTCCACTTT. Protein sequence: CASSPGTGPDSPLHF. The V and J genes are TRBV5-1 and TRBJ1-6; 9 bases match TRBD1. Trimming removed 4 bases from V and 8 bases from J; junction bases left unmatched: 7. Germline CDR1 is SGHRS and CDR2 is YFSETQ. The CDR3 covers 15 residues.

This clonotype occurred many times. V is TRBV5-6 and J is TRBJ2-1; D is unresolved. The ends were cut back, 2 bases at V and 5 bases at J, with 8 bases in the middle. Germline V gene lookup returns CDR1 SGHDT and CDR2 YYEEEE. The CDR3 has 13 amino acids. CDR3: CASSFLTDNEQFF. The CDR3 DNA follows: TGTGCCAGCAGCTTCCTTACGGACAATGAGCAGTTCTTC.

This clonotype was recorded many times. The chain carries TRBV20-1 and TRBJ1-1; D not resolved. Germline loops: CDR1 DFQATT, CDR2 SNEGSKA (reference sequence). This CDR3 contains 14 residues. V lost 4 bases to trimming and J lost 2 bases, with 14 bases between them. CDR3 nucleotides: TGCAGTGCTAAGTCTTCGGGTGTTAACACTGAAGCTTTCTTT. It translates to CSAKSSGVNTEAFF.

This clonotype was picked up many times. The chain recombines TRBV15 with TRBJ1-1, with a possible D match to TRBD1 (6 bases). Germline V gene data show CDR1 as LNHNV and CDR2 as YYDKDF (reference sequence). Trimming took 0 bases from V and 3 from J, leaving 11 bases between them. The CDR3 runs to 15 residues. The CDR3 loop reads CATSRDPGADTEAFF. The CDR3 DNA sequence: TGTGCCACCAGCAGAGATCCAGGGGCCGACACTGAAGCTTTCTTT.

This clonotype was seen many times. The chain has TRBV5-5 and TRBJ2-4; D may be TRBD1 (5 bases). The CDR3 spans 12 residues. The germline V gene encodes CDR1 SGHKS and CDR2 YYEKEE (reference sequence). V was pared by 0 bases and J by 7 bases, with 5 bases between. This CDR3 reads CASSLEGNIQYF. The CDR3 coding sequence is TGTGCCAGCAGCTTGGAGGGGAACATTCAGTACTTC. The full variable domain, its missing parts supplied by reference TRBV5-5 and TRBJ2-4, is DAGVTQSPTHLIKTRGQQVTLRCSPISGHKSVSWYQQVLGQGPQFIFQYYEKEERGRGNFPDRFSARQFPNYSSELNVNALLLGDSALYLCASSLEGNIQYFGAGTRLSVL.

This clonotype was detected ten times or more. The V and J genes are TRBV28 and TRBJ2-7; TRBD2 aligns across 7 bases. CDR3 size: 13 residues. Germline loops: CDR1 MDHEN, CDR2 SYDVKM. The CDR3 DNA is TGTGGAACAGCGGGGACGAGGGCCTACGAGCAGTACTTC. Its protein product is CGTAGTRAYEQYF.

This clonotype has at least ten counts. The chain is built from TRBV27 and TRBJ2-2; 14 bases align to TRBD2. Trimming took 6 bases from V and 5 from J; bases not matched to a gene: 5. Germline V gives CDR1 MNHEY, CDR2 SMNVEV (reference sequence). CDR3 length: 16 amino acids. The CDR3 reads CASSPGLAGVTGELFF. The CDR3 coding sequence is TGTGCCAGCAGCCCGGGACTAGCGGGAGTAACCGGGGAGCTGTTTTTT.

This clonotype has at least ten counts. CDR3 sequence reads: CASSSGLAYEQYF. As DNA, the CDR3 is TGCGCCAGCAGCTCGGGACTAGCCTACGAGCAGTACTTC. This rearrangement joins TRBV5-1 to TRBJ2-7, with 8 bases fitting TRBD2. V shed 3 bases and J 2 bases; nucleotides not matched to a gene: 1. There are 13 residues in the CDR3. Germline loops: CDR1 SGHRS, CDR2 YFSETQ.

The rearrangement links TRBV20-1 to TRBJ2-1; 9 bases align to TRBD1. The CDR3 has 14 residues. Germline V lookup: CDR1 DFQATT, CDR2 SNEGSKA (reference sequence). V was pared by 4 bases and J by 7 bases, with 8 bases of the junction left unmatched. The DNA of the CDR3 is TGCAGTGCTATAACGGGACAGGGCATGAATGAGCAGTTCTTC. As protein: CSAITGQGMNEQFF.

By share, this clonotype counts as medium-sized (0.01 to 0.1%). This chain links TRBV30 with TRBJ1-1, with TRBD1 as a possible D gene (6 bases). The CDR3 spans 13 residues. Trimming stripped 0 bases from V and 3 bases from J, with 8 bases between. Germline CDR1 and CDR2: GTSNPN and SVGIG (reference sequence). CDR3 nucleotide sequence: TGTGCCTGGAGTGTACAGGGATACACTGAAGCTTTCTTT. This encodes CAWSVQGYTEAFF.

This clonotype was recorded many times. The J gene is TRBJ2-7, the V gene TRBV12-3 or TRBV12-4, with D tentatively TRBD1 (5 bases). Trimming took 2 bases from V and 2 from J, leaving 10 bases between them. CDR3 length: 14 amino acids. The CDR3 DNA reads TGTGCCAGCAGTTTAACCTACAGGCCCTACGAGCAGTACTTC. This gives the protein CASSLTYRPYEQYF.

This clonotype was picked up many times. The chain uses TRBV20-1 and TRBJ2-4; the D gene is possibly TRBD1 (5 bases). Germline V gives CDR1 DFQATT, CDR2 SNEGSKA (reference sequence). The CDR3 is 14 residues long. With 0 bases removed from V and 8 bases from J, the gap between germline ends came to 14 bases. This CDR3 reads CSARDLRVEDIQYF. CDR3 nucleotides: TGCAGTGCTAGAGATCTCAGGGTTGAAGACATTCAGTACTTC.

This clonotype was counted ten times or more. This chain uses TRBV3-1 with TRBJ2-3; no clear D. The V end was cut by 3 bases, the J end by 2 bases, with 15 bases between. The CDR3 extends over 16 amino acids. The germline V gene has CDR1 LGHDT and CDR2 YNNKEL (reference sequence). DNA of the CDR3: TGTGCCAGCAGCCATACTAACGGACCCTACACAGATACGCAGTATTTT. Translating it yields CASSHTNGPYTDTQYF.

This clonotype rates as medium-sized (0.01 to 0.1%). The chain has TRBV19 and TRBJ1-2, with a tentative D call TRBD1 (5 bases). Germline lookup yields CDR1 LNHDA and CDR2 SQIVND (reference sequence). The CDR3 has 15 residues. Trimming removed 6 bases at V and 3 bases at J, with 17 bases between. The CDR3 region has the DNA TGTGCCAGTAGCGAGGGACCGGGGGGGTACTATGGCTACACCTTC. This encodes CASSEGPGGYYGYTF.

The sample holds many counts of this clonotype. V and J are TRBV30 and TRBJ1-2; possible D gene TRBD1, 5 bases. CDR1 and CDR2 (germline): GTSNPN, SVGIG (reference sequence). V was trimmed by 8 bases and J by 9 bases, leaving 22 bases between them. CDR3 length equals 13 residues. The CDR3 DNA is TGTGCCCTTGGATCAGACAGTAGGCGAAGCTACACCTTC. It yields the protein CALGSDSRRSYTF.

This clonotype has at least ten counts. The chain has TRBV3-1 and TRBJ2-3; D tentatively reads TRBD1 or TRBD2 (5 bases each). This CDR3 is built from 13 residues. V lost 4 bases to trimming and J lost 6 bases, with 11 bases between them. The germline CDR1 and CDR2 sequences are LGHDT and YNNKEL (reference sequence). CDR3 region: CASSRTGPDTQYF. Written as DNA, the CDR3 is TGTGCCAGCAGCCGGACGGGGCCCGATACGCAGTATTTT.

The CDR3 loop reads CASSPNSGRARNEQFF. In DNA form, the CDR3 reads TGTGCCAGCAGCCCCAATAGCGGGAGGGCCCGCAATGAGCAGTTCTTC. The V call is TRBV7-2, the J call TRBJ2-1; 11 nucleotides line up with TRBD2. This CDR3 has 16 residues. Looked up from germline, CDR1 is SGHTA and CDR2 is FQGNSA. Trimming at V came to 5 bases and at J to 6 bases, leaving 9 bases not matched to a gene.

This clonotype was recorded at least ten times. The rearrangement joins TRBV5-1 to TRBJ2-7; 8 bases align to TRBD2. V trimming: 5 bases; J trimming: 6 bases; junction bases outside the gene matches: 16. CDR1 and CDR2 (germline): SGHRS, YFSETQ. The CDR3 length is 16 residues. The CDR3 DNA is TGCGCCAGCAGTTTCCAAACCGGGACTAGTTTCTCCGAGCAGTACGTC. Residues: CASSFQTGTSFSEQYV.

This clonotype showed up many times. J is TRBJ2-7 and V is TRBV20-1; 9 bases are shared with TRBD2. After removal of 0 bases from V and 2 bases from J, the junction contained 8 bases not matched to a gene. CDR1 and CDR2 from the germline V gene are DFQATT and SNEGSKA (reference sequence). The CDR3 length is 16 residues. CDR3 DNA sequence: TGCAGTGCTAGAGATTGGGGGGTAGCGGGAGCCTACGAGCAGTACTTC. This sequence encodes CSARDWGVAGAYEQYF.

This clonotype was recorded many times. The chain employs TRBV14 and TRBJ2-1; maybe TRBD2 (5 bases). CDR3 length: 13 residues. V lost 4 bases, J lost 10 bases, and 14 bases lay in between. Germline CDR1 is SGHDN and CDR2 is FVKESK. The CDR3 sequence is CASSPYGVVEQFF. The CDR3 nucleotides are TGTGCCAGCAGCCCGTACGGGGTTGTCGAGCAGTTCTTC.

This clonotype occurred many times. This chain links TRBV11-2 with TRBJ2-2, with 7 bases that match TRBD2. Germline V gene sequence: CDR1 SGHAT, CDR2 FQNNGV. This CDR3 is built from 15 residues. Germline trimming cut 4 bases from V and 6 bases from J; bases unmatched to any gene: 8. The CDR3 is CASSSGTKRSGELFF. The CDR3 DNA is TGTGCCAGCAGCTCCGGGACTAAGAGGTCCGGGGAGCTGTTTTTT.

This clonotype was found a few times. The chain employs TRBV6-4 and TRBJ2-3, with 10 bases fitting TRBD2. This CDR3 is built from 15 residues. Germline CDR1 MRHNA, CDR2 SNTAGT. The J segment lost 1 base and the V segment lost 2 bases, leaving 0 bases of the junction unmatched. In nucleotides, the CDR3 is TGTGCCAGCAGTGACGGGACTAGCGGCACAGATACGCAGTATTTT. It translates to CASSDGTSGTDTQYF.

This clonotype was seen many times. The J gene is TRBJ2-1, the V gene TRBV5-1, with TRBD2 matching 9 bases. This CDR3 comprises 13 residues. Germline CDR1 and CDR2: SGHRS and YFSETQ. V lost 7 bases, J lost 5 bases, and 4 bases stayed unmatched. CDR3: CASRTSEDNEQFF. As DNA, the CDR3 is TGCGCCAGCCGGACTAGCGAGGACAATGAGCAGTTCTTC.